Given below is one T cell receptor (beta chain) in context. This entry comes from a study of blood T cell repertoires in COVID-19. Background on the study: The samples span acute and convalescent COVID-19 from the United States, Italy and Spain.

Measured with immunoSEQ multiplex PCR; TCRdb has only the in-frame clones, and not every one. Here the sample spans a few hundred thousand clones, over 75% being singletons. Enrolled through a virtual design, the participants were between roughly 18 and 100 years of age and came from some 26 US areas. Cohorts were assigned according to the clinical history that participants reported. In Cohort 3, a recovered donor had either two negative PCRs, clearance, or symptom resolution. Trimming took off 2 bases at V and 2 bases at J, with 10 bases between the two ends. The CDR3 consists of 15 residues. This chain uses TRBV23-1 with TRBJ1-5; D not resolved. TRBV23-1 is annotated as an ORF whose role is uncertain. Input material: PBMCs or T cells enriched from blood (not recorded which). The receptor's source is a woman in her twenties or thirties who had recovered from COVID-19. CDR3 protein: CASSQGPSGNQPQHF. The CDR3 nucleotides read TGCGCCAGCAGTCAAGGGCCGTCTGGCAATCAGCCCCAGCATTTT.